This T cell receptor (beta chain) was recovered during a study of T cells in Graves' hyperthyroidism and ophthalmopathy. TCR beta CDR3 regions were amplified from RNA. The HTBI set primed first-round TCR CDR3 RT-PCR. Each CDR3 protein is one row after TCRdb ran MiXCR on the multiplex PCR reads. There are approximately 490,000 distinct CDR3 sequences in the sample; approximately 22% occur only once, and roughly 49% lies in the top ten. Germline V CDR1 and CDR2: KGHDR, SFDVKD. There are 13 residues in the CDR3. V trimming: 3 bases; J trimming: 8 bases; junction bases outside the gene matches: 2. The chain links TRBV24-1 to TRBJ2-1; 8 bases map to TRBD1. Sequencing was carried out using blood. This clonotype was sampled from a woman in her 70s with Graves' ophthalmopathy. CDR3 nucleotides: TGTGCCACCAGTGATACGGACAGGGATGAGCAGTTCTTC. Amino acid sequence: CATSDTDRDEQFF.